A selection of T cell receptor beta chains follows, all from one sample in a study of T-cell memory formation after mild COVID-19. Via MiXCR, TCRdb re-called the 5' RACE reads, giving one row per CDR3 protein. The repertoire holds a few hundred thousand distinct CDR3 sequences, roughly 20% seen once, with roughly an eighth in the top ten. The sequencing sample was made of PBMCs or a T cell subset sorted from them (not recorded which). The receptors stem from an adult woman who had mild COVID-19 (a few samples of this study predate the infection). Cell type and time point are not known. Both conserved end residues are part of each CDR3. D genes are given only for firm matches. Clone size, where shown, is once, few, many, or a class for clones that have expanded.

NA	TRBV30	TRBD1	TRBJ1-3	CAWTLRTGVFSGNTIYF	TGTGCCTGGACTCTCCGGACAGGGGTCTTCTCTGGAAACACCATATATTTT
few	TRBV4-2	TRBD1	TRBJ2-5	CASSPTGALQETQYF	TGTGCCAGCAGCCCCACAGGGGCCCTCCAAGAGACCCAGTACTTC
NA	TRBV20-1	NA	TRBJ2-3	CSVEAGKADTQYF	TGCAGTGTCGAGGCAGGGAAAGCAGATACGCAGTATTTT
few	TRBV7-9	NA	TRBJ1-1	CASSPGEWDGDTEAFF	TGTGCCAGCAGCCCAGGGGAGTGGGACGGAGACACTGAAGCTTTCTTT
NA	TRBV20-1	TRBD2	TRBJ2-7	CSARASGSTSYEQYF	TGCAGTGCTAGAGCTAGCGGGAGTACATCCTACGAGCAGTACTTC
NA	TRBV5-1	TRBD1	TRBJ1-4	CASRSGTGGSEKLFF	TGCGCCAGCAGGTCCGGGACAGGGGGCAGTGAAAAACTGTTTTTT
NA	TRBV7-2	NA	TRBJ1-4	CASSLGRTFYNEKLFF	TGTGCCAGCAGCTTAGGGAGGACCTTCTATAATGAAAAACTGTTTTTT
NA	TRBV4-1	NA	TRBJ2-7	CASSQDPDYPYEQYF	TGCGCCAGCAGCCAAGATCCGGATTACCCCTACGAGCAGTACTTC
NA	TRBV3-1	NA	TRBJ1-1	CASSQVQGYTEAFF	TGTGCCAGCAGCCAAGTTCAGGGCTACACTGAAGCTTTCTTT
NA	TRBV6-5	NA	TRBJ1-1	CASSYSPTGWAEAFF	TGTGCCAGCAGTTACTCGCCGACTGGATGGGCTGAAGCTTTCTTT
NA	TRBV7-9	NA	TRBJ1-1	CASSLLGAEAFF	TGTGCCAGCAGCTTGCTAGGGGCTGAAGCTTTCTTT